These T cell receptor beta chains were read from a single sample in a study of blood T cell repertoires in COVID-19. TCRdb keeps only in-frame clones here, not all; method: immunoSEQ multiplex PCR. The data hold about 160,000 clones, with over 75% observed a single time. Input material: PBMCs or T cells enriched from blood (not recorded which). Source of these receptors: a middle-aged woman with acute COVID-19. Each CDR3 is given with its conserved first and last residue. The D gene is left open where the match is weak. Part of the rows lack a size; the others show once, few, many or a class for expanded clones.

clone_size: .
j_call: TRBJ2-1
d_call: .
v_call: TRBV11-1
cdr3_aa: CASSLTVEQFF
cdr3_nt: TGTGCCAGCAGCTTAACGGTAGAGCAGTTCTTC

clone_size: .
j_call: TRBJ2-3
d_call: TRBD2
v_call: TRBV19
cdr3_aa: CASSRLAGVFGTDTQYF
cdr3_nt: TGTGCCAGTAGCAGACTAGCGGGAGTTTTCGGCACAGATACGCAGTATTTT

clone_size: .
j_call: TRBJ1-4
d_call: .
v_call: TRBV18
cdr3_aa: CASSLTPSDRREKLFF
cdr3_nt: TGTGCCAGCTCACTCACCCCGTCTGACAGGAGAGAAAAACTGTTTTTT

clone_size: few
j_call: TRBJ1-5
d_call: TRBD1
v_call: TRBV7-9
cdr3_aa: CASSPTGGGQHQPQHF
cdr3_nt: TGTGCCAGCAGCCCTACAGGGGGAGGTCAACATCAGCCCCAGCATTTT

clone_size: .
j_call: TRBJ1-1
d_call: .
v_call: TRBV6-5
cdr3_aa: CASSYGVVNTEAFF
cdr3_nt: TGTGCCAGCAGTTATGGTGTAGTGAACACTGAAGCTTTCTTT

clone_size: .
j_call: TRBJ1-5
d_call: .
v_call: TRBV2
cdr3_aa: CASGYGGGSNQPQHF
cdr3_nt: TGTGCCAGCGGGTACGGCGGGGGCAGCAATCAGCCCCAGCATTTT

clone_size: .
j_call: TRBJ2-5
d_call: .
v_call: TRBV5-1
cdr3_aa: CASSLPTTEETQYF
cdr3_nt: TGCGCCAGCAGCTTACCGACTACCGAAGAGACCCAGTACTTC

clone_size: once
j_call: TRBJ2-1
d_call: .
v_call: TRBV7-9
cdr3_aa: CASSPPLGAIPTNEQFF
cdr3_nt: TGTGCCAGCAGCCCCCCCTTGGGGGCCATTCCTACAAATGAGCAGTTCTTC

clone_size: .
j_call: TRBJ2-1
d_call: TRBD2
v_call: TRBV7-2
cdr3_aa: CASSLISGSGYNEQFF
cdr3_nt: TGTGCCAGCAGCTTAATAAGCGGGAGCGGGTACAATGAGCAGTTCTTC

clone_size: .
j_call: TRBJ2-5
d_call: TRBD2
v_call: TRBV6-5
cdr3_aa: CASQPGLAGQETQYF
cdr3_nt: TGTGCCAGCCAACCGGGACTAGCGGGCCAAGAGACCCAGTACTTC

clone_size: .
j_call: TRBJ2-7
d_call: TRBD2
v_call: TRBV14
cdr3_aa: CASSQDAGGSFEQYF
cdr3_nt: TGTGCCAGCAGCCAAGATGCGGGAGGGTCTTTCGAGCAGTACTTC

clone_size: .
j_call: TRBJ1-1
d_call: .
v_call: TRBV6-5
cdr3_aa: CASSMGRKNTEAFF
cdr3_nt: TGTGCCAGCAGTATGGGCAGGAAGAACACTGAAGCTTTCTTT

clone_size: .
j_call: TRBJ2-2
d_call: .
v_call: TRBV27
cdr3_aa: CASSLSLIGAFGELFF
cdr3_nt: TGTGCCAGCAGTTTATCGTTGATAGGGGCCTTCGGGGAGCTGTTTTTT

clone_size: once
j_call: TRBJ2-1
d_call: TRBD2
v_call: TRBV29-1
cdr3_aa: CSGNGVAGVQENEQFF
cdr3_nt: TGCAGCGGTAACGGGGTAGCGGGAGTACAGGAGAATGAGCAGTTCTTC

clone_size: .
j_call: TRBJ2-1
d_call: TRBD2
v_call: TRBV24-1
cdr3_aa: CATSDFPSGKGDEQFF
cdr3_nt: TGTGCCACCAGTGATTTTCCTAGCGGGAAAGGCGATGAGCAGTTCTTC

clone_size: .
j_call: TRBJ1-1
d_call: .
v_call: TRBV5-6
cdr3_aa: CASTRRQLTAEAFF
cdr3_nt: TGTGCCAGCACCCGACGACAGCTAACGGCTGAAGCTTTCTTT

clone_size: .
j_call: TRBJ1-5
d_call: .
v_call: TRBV20-1
cdr3_aa: CSARAGQPQHF
cdr3_nt: TGCAGTGCTAGAGCGGGTCAGCCCCAGCATTTT

clone_size: .
j_call: TRBJ1-2
d_call: .
v_call: TRBV5-6
cdr3_aa: CASSLGQVRVYGYTF
cdr3_nt: TGTGCCAGCAGCTTGGGGCAAGTTCGGGTCTATGGCTACACCTTC

clone_size: .
j_call: TRBJ2-3
d_call: .
v_call: TRBV7-3
cdr3_aa: CASSSGGNTDTQYF
cdr3_nt: TGTGCCAGCAGCTCCGGAGGGAACACAGATACGCAGTATTTT

clone_size: few
j_call: TRBJ1-2
d_call: .
v_call: TRBV29-1
cdr3_aa: CSVEWAQGYGYTF
cdr3_nt: TGCAGCGTTGAATGGGCGCAGGGCTATGGCTACACCTTC

clone_size: .
j_call: TRBJ1-1
d_call: .
v_call: TRBV19
cdr3_aa: CASSIDRTNSETEAFF
cdr3_nt: TGTGCCAGTAGTATAGACAGGACTAATTCTGAGACTGAAGCTTTCTTT

clone_size: .
j_call: TRBJ1-6
d_call: TRBD1
v_call: TRBV19
cdr3_aa: CASRIGTGAEGGSPLHF
cdr3_nt: TGTGCCAGTAGGATAGGGACAGGGGCTGAAGGTGGTTCACCCCTCCACTTT

clone_size: .
j_call: TRBJ1-2
d_call: TRBD1
v_call: TRBV9
cdr3_aa: CASSVDAGGQGYTF
cdr3_nt: TGTGCCAGCAGCGTAGACGCAGGGGGGCAAGGCTACACCTTC

clone_size: .
j_call: TRBJ1-2
d_call: .
v_call: TRBV5-6
cdr3_aa: CASSQGPAALLHGYTF
cdr3_nt: TGTGCCAGCAGCCAGGGGCCGGCCGCTCTCTTACATGGCTACACCTTC

clone_size: few
j_call: TRBJ1-1
d_call: .
v_call: TRBV11-3
cdr3_aa: CASSFEEAMNTEAFF
cdr3_nt: TGTGCCAGCAGCTTCGAGGAAGCAATGAACACTGAAGCTTTCTTT

clone_size: once
j_call: TRBJ2-7
d_call: .
v_call: TRBV7-9
cdr3_aa: CASSEGRGEVYEQYF
cdr3_nt: TGTGCCAGCAGCGAGGGCAGGGGTGAAGTCTACGAGCAGTACTTC

clone_size: .
j_call: TRBJ1-2
d_call: TRBD1
v_call: TRBV15
cdr3_aa: CATSQFGTGDYTF
cdr3_nt: TGTGCCACCAGCCAATTCGGGACAGGGGACTACACCTTC

clone_size: .
j_call: TRBJ2-2
d_call: .
v_call: TRBV28
cdr3_aa: CASIRQANTGELFF
cdr3_nt: TGTGCCAGCATACGACAGGCGAACACCGGGGAGCTGTTTTTT

clone_size: once
j_call: TRBJ2-3
d_call: TRBD1
v_call: TRBV27
cdr3_aa: CASSLLAPNTGGLDTQYF
cdr3_nt: TGTGCCAGCAGTTTATTGGCCCCCAATACAGGGGGCCTGGATACGCAGTATTTT

clone_size: .
j_call: TRBJ2-2
d_call: TRBD2
v_call: TRBV29-1
cdr3_aa: CSGTSGINTGELFF
cdr3_nt: TGCAGCGGAACTAGCGGGATCAACACCGGGGAGCTGTTTTTT

clone_size: .
j_call: TRBJ1-1
d_call: .
v_call: TRBV5-1
cdr3_aa: CASKGELNTEAFF
cdr3_nt: TGCGCCAGCAAGGGGGAACTGAACACTGAAGCTTTCTTT

clone_size: .
j_call: TRBJ2-3
d_call: .
v_call: TRBV3-1/TRBV3-2
cdr3_aa: CASSQDVDRGTDTQYF
cdr3_nt: TGTGCCAGCAGCCAAGATGTCGACAGAGGCACAGATACGCAGTATTTT

clone_size: .
j_call: TRBJ2-1
d_call: TRBD2
v_call: TRBV9
cdr3_aa: CASSVAPSGSQNEQFF
cdr3_nt: TGTGCCAGCAGCGTAGCTCCTAGCGGGAGTCAAAATGAGCAGTTCTTC

clone_size: few
j_call: TRBJ1-2
d_call: .
v_call: TRBV19
cdr3_aa: CASTGRDPEGGYGYTF
cdr3_nt: TGTGCCAGTACCGGTCGGGACCCCGAAGGGGGCTATGGCTACACCTTC

clone_size: once
j_call: TRBJ2-3
d_call: TRBD2
v_call: TRBV7-9
cdr3_aa: CASSLDWREPPDTQYF
cdr3_nt: TGTGCCAGCAGCCTAGACTGGCGGGAGCCCCCAGATACGCAGTATTTT

clone_size: .
j_call: TRBJ1-6
d_call: .
v_call: TRBV27
cdr3_aa: CASSLSGQYNSPLHF
cdr3_nt: TGTGCCAGCAGTTTATCGGGCCAGTATAATTCACCCCTCCACTTT

clone_size: .
j_call: TRBJ2-2
d_call: TRBD1
v_call: TRBV24-1
cdr3_aa: CATSDKDRGGTGELFF
cdr3_nt: TGTGCCACCAGTGATAAGGACAGGGGGGGCACCGGGGAGCTGTTTTTT

clone_size: .
j_call: TRBJ1-5
d_call: .
v_call: TRBV7-2
cdr3_aa: CASSSPGIQGQPQHF
cdr3_nt: TGTGCCAGCAGCTCCCCAGGGATCCAAGGTCAGCCCCAGCATTTT

clone_size: .
j_call: TRBJ1-2
d_call: .
v_call: TRBV2
cdr3_aa: CASSVERGGYTF
cdr3_nt: TGTGCCAGCAGCGTCGAAAGGGGGGGCTACACCTTC

clone_size: .
j_call: TRBJ2-3
d_call: .
v_call: TRBV29-1
cdr3_aa: CSVDHGRASTDTQYF
cdr3_nt: TGCAGCGTTGACCACGGGAGAGCTAGCACAGATACGCAGTATTTT

clone_size: once
j_call: TRBJ1-4
d_call: .
v_call: TRBV5-5
cdr3_aa: CASSSGTQEKLFF
cdr3_nt: TGTGCCAGCAGCTCCGGGACTCAAGAAAAACTGTTTTTT

clone_size: .
j_call: TRBJ1-1
d_call: .
v_call: TRBV2
cdr3_aa: CASSVRDTYTEAFF
cdr3_nt: TGTGCCAGCAGTGTTAGGGACACTTACACTGAAGCTTTCTTT

clone_size: .
j_call: TRBJ1-2
d_call: .
v_call: TRBV6-1
cdr3_aa: CASSEVGGAIGYTF
cdr3_nt: TGTGCCAGCAGTGAAGTTGGGGGGGCGATCGGCTACACCTTC

clone_size: .
j_call: TRBJ1-1
d_call: .
v_call: TRBV30
cdr3_aa: CACARNTEAFF
cdr3_nt: TGTGCCTGCGCCAGAAACACTGAAGCTTTCTTT

clone_size: once
j_call: TRBJ2-7
d_call: TRBD2
v_call: TRBV5-1
cdr3_aa: CASSLGGTSPYEQYF
cdr3_nt: TGCGCCAGCAGCTTGGGGGGGACTAGCCCCTACGAGCAGTACTTC

clone_size: few
j_call: TRBJ1-5
d_call: .
v_call: TRBV6-5
cdr3_aa: CASSPLVPGQPQHF
cdr3_nt: TGTGCCAGCAGTCCCTTGGTGCCGGGACAGCCCCAGCATTTT

clone_size: .
j_call: TRBJ2-3
d_call: .
v_call: TRBV30
cdr3_aa: CAWRGFSTDTQYF
cdr3_nt: TGTGCCTGGAGGGGCTTTAGCACAGATACGCAGTATTTT

clone_size: once
j_call: TRBJ1-1
d_call: TRBD1
v_call: TRBV7-2
cdr3_aa: CASSLMVGDRIPNTEAFF
cdr3_nt: TGTGCCAGCAGCCTTATGGTGGGGGACAGAATACCGAACACTGAAGCTTTCTTT